One sample yielded the 25 T cell receptor beta chains listed below, sequenced in a study of OX40 agonist ivuxolimab in advanced cancers. Method: immunoSEQ multiplex PCR; TCRdb's copy keeps in-frame clones and lacks some. Here the sample spans approximately 70,000 clones, 85% being singletons. Specimen: CD4+ or CD8+ T cells sorted from blood, collected in a trial of the OX40 agonist ivuxolimab. The receptor source for this set is an adult with an advanced solid tumor such as melanoma, head and neck, liver or kidney cancer.

The J gene is TRBJ1-5, the V gene TRBV2; D gene uncertain. V was clipped by 6 bases and J by 9 bases, with 15 bases between them. CDR1 and CDR2 from the germline V gene are SNHLY and FYNNEI. This CDR3 is built from 13 residues. The CDR3 loop reads CASSTLQVSPQHF. The CDR3 nucleotides read TGTGCCAGCAGCACGCTCCAGGTGTCGCCCCAGCATTTT. Drawing the rest from reference TRBV2 and TRBJ1-5, the complete variable domain is EPEVTQTPSHQVTQMGQEVILRCVPISNHLYFYWYRQILGQKVEFLVSFYNNEISEKSEIFDDQFSVERPDGSNFTLKIRSTKLEDSAMYFCASSTLQVSPQHFGDGTRLSIL.

CDR3 protein: CASSGDRGLLDGYTF. The CDR3 DNA reads as TGTGCCAGCAGCGGGGACAGGGGCCTCCTAGACGGCTACACCTTC. This chain uses TRBV5-4 with TRBJ1-2; 10 bases map to TRBD1. This CDR3 region has 15 residues. The V and J ends lost 4 bases and 8 bases, in that order; junction bases with no gene match: 11. The germline V gene has CDR1 SGHNT and CDR2 YYREEE (reference sequence).

The J gene is TRBJ1-2, the V gene TRBV28; the D is unclear. The V end lost 5 bases, the J end lost 1 base, and 17 bases lay between the germline ends. The CDR3 length is 16 residues. The germline gives CDR1 MDHEN, CDR2 SYDVKM. In nucleotides, the CDR3 is TGTGCCAGCAGTCCGAACGCAGGCTTCTTTAACTATGGCTACACCTTC. Translating gives CASSPNAGFFNYGYTF.

The chain is built from TRBV2 and TRBJ1-5, with 9 bases aligning to TRBD1. The V gene end was trimmed by 4 bases and the J gene end by 4 bases; junction bases not matched to a gene: 2. CDR1 and CDR2 (germline): SNHLY, FYNNEI. This CDR3 spans 14 amino acids. The DNA for the CDR3 is TGTGCCAGCAGTGGGGACAGGGAGAATCAGCCCCAGCATTTT. Its protein product is CASSGDRENQPQHF.

The V and J genes are TRBV6-1 and TRBJ2-1; TRBD2 matches 9 bases. CDR1 and CDR2 from the germline V gene are MNHNS and SASEGT. This CDR3 is built from 15 residues. V shed 6 bases, J shed 5 bases, and the junction held 8 bases outside the gene matches. The CDR3: CASSSLAGADNEQFF. For the CDR3, the DNA is TGTGCCAGCAGCTCGTTAGCGGGAGCGGACAATGAGCAGTTCTTC.

This rearrangement joins TRBV29-1 to TRBJ2-3; D not resolved. Germline loops: CDR1 SQVTM, CDR2 ANQGSEA. CDR3 size: 13 residues. Trimming took 4 bases from V and 2 from J, leaving 10 bases between them. This chain's CDR3 is CSVVETHTDTQYF. The CDR3 DNA reads TGCAGCGTTGTGGAAACACACACAGATACGCAGTATTTT.

The V call is TRBV13, the J call TRBJ2-7; 11 bases agree with TRBD2. This CDR3 has 16 amino acids. The germline CDR1 and CDR2 sequences are PRHDT and FYEKMQ (reference sequence). The J segment lost 2 bases and the V segment lost 5 bases, leaving 8 bases of the junction unmatched. CDR3 coding DNA: TGTGCCAGCAGCCCGACCGGGACTAGCGGAACCTACGAGCAGTACTTC. Encoded protein: CASSPTGTSGTYEQYF.

In its sample, this clone was seen once. J is TRBJ2-1 and V is TRBV21-1; the D call in the table, TRBD2, was not verified against the DNA. TRBV21-1 is listed as a pseudogene. The CDR3 is made up of 14 amino acids. The CDR3 DNA reads as TGTGCCAGCAGCAATAAGGTAGCGGGAGATGAGCAGTTCTTC. Protein product: CASSNKVAGDEQFF.

The V gene is TRBV6-6, the J gene TRBJ1-4; perhaps TRBD1 as D (5 bases). The CDR3 has 14 residues. The germline CDR1 and CDR2 sequences are MNHNY and SVGAGI (reference sequence). V lost 2 bases, J lost 5 bases, and 9 bases lay in between. As DNA, the CDR3 is TGTGCCAGCAGTTACGGGGGAGTCAATGAAAAACTGTTTTTT. Translated, it gives CASSYGGVNEKLFF.

V gene TRBV5-4 combines with J gene TRBJ2-3; no reliable D call. Trimming removed 0 bases from V and 1 base from J, with 9 bases in between. This CDR3 has 15 residues. Germline CDR1 reads SGHNT; CDR2 reads YYREEE (reference sequence). CDR3 coding DNA: TGTGCCAGCAGCTTGGACCCGGGTGGCACAGATACGCAGTATTTT. Encoded protein: CASSLDPGGTDTQYF.

The genes are TRBV11-2 and TRBJ2-2; D is uncertain. Germline V CDR1 and CDR2: SGHAT, FQNNGV. The V gene lost 4 bases and the J gene lost 4 bases, with 19 bases spanning the gap. CDR3 size: 17 residues. Here the CDR3 reads CASSSHRVPDLTGELFF. CDR3 DNA sequence: TGTGCCAGCAGCTCGCACCGGGTCCCTGACCTCACCGGGGAGCTGTTTTTT.

The chain employs TRBV18 and TRBJ1-5; the D gene is possibly TRBD1 (6 bases). This CDR3 region has 15 residues. The germline V and J ends were trimmed by 2 bases and 2 bases, with 10 bases remaining between them. Germline V gene sequence: CDR1 KGHSH, CDR2 LQKENI. The CDR3 is CASSPAEGGNQPQHF. DNA of the CDR3: TGTGCCAGCTCACCAGCCGAGGGGGGCAATCAGCCCCAGCATTTT.

This sequence joins TRBV7-9 and TRBJ2-1, with 13 nucleotides matching TRBD2. After removal of 4 bases from V and 0 bases from J, the junction contained 9 bases not matched to a gene. The CDR3 runs 19 residues. Germline V gene data show CDR1 as SEHNR and CDR2 as FQNEAQ (reference sequence). The CDR3 spells CASSSVGLAGASSYNEQFF. The CDR3 DNA is TGTGCCAGCAGCTCTGTAGGACTAGCGGGAGCAAGCTCCTACAATGAGCAGTTCTTC.

The chain links TRBV6-5 to TRBJ2-6; D is unclear. This CDR3 contains 14 residues. Looked up from germline, CDR1 is MNHEY and CDR2 is SVGAGI. Between the trimmed V and J ends, which lost 6 bases and 1 base, there was a span of 7 bases. CDR3 protein: CASSGRSGANVLTF. CDR3 bases: TGTGCCAGCAGCGGAAGATCTGGGGCCAACGTCCTGACTTTC.

The chain uses TRBV14 and TRBJ1-2; no definite D call. The CDR3 totals 15 residues. Per germline, CDR1 SGHDN and CDR2 FVKESK. The germline V and J ends were trimmed by 4 bases and 8 bases, with 20 bases remaining between them. The CDR3 nucleotides are TGTGCCAGCAGCCCAAGTTTAAGCGACAAGGTCGGCTACACCTTC. Its translation is CASSPSLSDKVGYTF.

The chain combines TRBV6-6 with TRBJ2-1; 7 nucleotides align to TRBD1. The germline V gene encodes CDR1 MNHNY and CDR2 SVGAGI (reference sequence). The J segment lost 7 bases and the V segment lost 0 bases, leaving 9 bases of the junction unmatched. The CDR3 totals 16 residues. The CDR3 nucleotides read TGTGCCAGCAGTTACTCGTGGGACAGAGTGGGGAATGAGCAGTTCTTC. Its protein is CASSYSWDRVGNEQFF.

V gene TRBV29-1 combines with J gene TRBJ2-3; possibly TRBD1 or TRBD2 for D (5 bases each). CDR1 is SQVTM, CDR2 ANQGSEA, per germline. Trimming removed 2 bases from V and 7 bases from J, with 13 bases in between. The CDR3 consists of 13 residues. The CDR3 protein is CSVEYSGTNTQYF. In DNA form, the CDR3 reads TGCAGCGTTGAATACTCCGGGACCAATACGCAGTATTTT.

This clone was counted only a few times. The chain recombines TRBV5-1 with TRBJ2-5, with 8 nucleotides matching TRBD2. J was trimmed by 5 bases and V by 5 bases; bases with no gene match: 11. CDR1 and CDR2 (germline): SGHRS, YFSETQ. This CDR3 has 15 amino acids. CDR3 coding DNA: TGCGCCAGCAGACGGAGCGGGAGAGGTGCTGAGACCCAGTACTTC. Amino acid sequence: CASRRSGRGAETQYF.

The table lists this clone with a few counts. V and J are TRBV7-2 and TRBJ2-1, with D uncertain. V dropped 1 base and J dropped 4 bases, with 8 bases sitting between them. The CDR3 consists of 14 residues. The germline V gene has CDR1 SGHTA and CDR2 FQGNSA. DNA of the CDR3: TGTGCCAGCAGCTTAGGAACAGAATACAATGAGCAGTTCTTC. It is translated as CASSLGTEYNEQFF. The full variable domain, its missing parts supplied by reference TRBV7-2 and TRBJ2-1, is GAGVSQSPSNKVTEKGKDVELRCDPISGHTALYWYRQSLGQGLEFLIYFQGNSAPDKSGLPSDRFSAERTGGSVSTLTIQRTQQEDSAVYLCASSLGTEYNEQFFGPGTRLTVL.

The chain is built from TRBV2 and TRBJ2-6; D gene uncertain. This CDR3 spans 13 amino acids. The germline V gene encodes CDR1 SNHLY and CDR2 FYNNEI. V lost 0 bases and J lost 18, with 15 bases in between. This chain's CDR3 is CASSEALTDRGTF. As DNA, the CDR3 is TGTGCCAGCAGTGAAGCGTTGACGGATCGAGGGACTTTC.

This clone showed up just a few times. The rearrangement links TRBV27 to TRBJ2-1; possibly TRBD1 or TRBD2 for D (5 bases each). The germline gives CDR1 MNHEY, CDR2 SMNVEV (reference sequence). The V gene lost 5 bases and the J gene lost 9 bases, with 17 bases spanning the gap. The CDR3 is made up of 14 amino acids. As DNA, the CDR3 is TGTGCCAGCAGTATCTCTGCTGGGACCGGTGAGCAGTTCTTC. This codes for CASSISAGTGEQFF.

The chain links TRBV2 to TRBJ1-1, with TRBD1 matching over 7 bases. Germline CDR1 reads SNHLY; CDR2 reads FYNNEI. The CDR3 extends over 15 amino acids. Losses at the gene ends were 2 bases for V and 8 bases for J; bases not matched to a gene: 11. The CDR3 loop is CASSETGQVLQEAFF. CDR3 in DNA: TGTGCCAGCAGTGAAACAGGACAGGTACTTCAGGAAGCTTTCTTT.

A few counts support this clone. The chain carries TRBV19 and TRBJ1-2; maybe TRBD1 (6 bases). Germline CDR1 reads LNHDA; CDR2 reads SQIVND (reference sequence). With 5 bases removed from V and 6 bases from J, the gap between germline ends came to 16 bases. This CDR3 region has 14 residues. The CDR3 region is CASSPQTGLHGYTF. CDR3 DNA sequence: TGTGCCAGTAGTCCCCAAACAGGGCTCCATGGCTACACCTTC.

The chain uses TRBV28 and TRBJ2-1, with 7 bases identical to TRBD2. J gave up 9 bases and V 5 bases, and 19 bases lay outside the gene matches. Per the germline V gene, CDR1 is MDHEN and CDR2 is SYDVKM. This CDR3 contains 17 residues. The CDR3 loop reads CASSTLRAAGRDREQFF. The CDR3 nucleotides are TGTGCCAGCAGTACCCTTCGAGCGGCGGGGAGGGACCGTGAGCAGTTCTTC.

The rearrangement uses TRBV27 and TRBJ1-1; no reliable D call. There are 14 residues in the CDR3. V lost 6 bases to trimming and J lost 5 bases, with 16 bases between them. Germline V gene sequence: CDR1 MNHEY, CDR2 SMNVEV (reference sequence). CDR3 residues: CASSLSPPGTEAFF. The CDR3 region has the DNA TGTGCCAGCAGCCTTTCACCCCCCGGAACTGAAGCTTTCTTT.